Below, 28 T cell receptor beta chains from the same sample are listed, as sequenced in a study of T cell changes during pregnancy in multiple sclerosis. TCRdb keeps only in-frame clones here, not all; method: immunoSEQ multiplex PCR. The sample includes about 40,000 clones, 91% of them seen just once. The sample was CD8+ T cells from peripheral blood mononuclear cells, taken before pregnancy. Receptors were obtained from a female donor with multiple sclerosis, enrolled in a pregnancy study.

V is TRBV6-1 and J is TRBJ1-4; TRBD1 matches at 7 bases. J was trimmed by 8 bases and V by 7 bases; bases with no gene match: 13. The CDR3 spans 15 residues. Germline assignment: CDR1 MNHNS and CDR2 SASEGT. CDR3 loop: CASIGLDRAGEKLFF. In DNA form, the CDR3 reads TGTGCCAGCATCGGGCTAGACAGGGCGGGAGAAAAACTGTTTTTT.

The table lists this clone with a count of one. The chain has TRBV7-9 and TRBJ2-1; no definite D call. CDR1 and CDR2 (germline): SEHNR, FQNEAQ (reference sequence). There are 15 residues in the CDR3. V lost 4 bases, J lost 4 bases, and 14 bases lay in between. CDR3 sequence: CASSSSAKRYNEQFF. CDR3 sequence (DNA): TGTGCCAGCAGCTCCTCAGCGAAAAGGTACAATGAGCAGTTCTTC.

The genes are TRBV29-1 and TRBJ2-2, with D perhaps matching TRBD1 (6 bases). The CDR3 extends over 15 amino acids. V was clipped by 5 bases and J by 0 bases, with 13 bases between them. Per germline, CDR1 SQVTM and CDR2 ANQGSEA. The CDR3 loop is CSVPGVGSNTGELFF. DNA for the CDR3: TGCAGCGTTCCAGGGGTGGGGTCGAACACCGGGGAGCTGTTTTTT.

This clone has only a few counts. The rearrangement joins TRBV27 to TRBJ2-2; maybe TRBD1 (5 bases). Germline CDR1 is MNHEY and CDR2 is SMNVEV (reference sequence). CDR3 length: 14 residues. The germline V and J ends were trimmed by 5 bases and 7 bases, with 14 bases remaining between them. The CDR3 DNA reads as TGTGCCAGCAGTCTTAACAGGTGGGGCGGGGAGCTGTTTTTT. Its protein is CASSLNRWGGELFF.

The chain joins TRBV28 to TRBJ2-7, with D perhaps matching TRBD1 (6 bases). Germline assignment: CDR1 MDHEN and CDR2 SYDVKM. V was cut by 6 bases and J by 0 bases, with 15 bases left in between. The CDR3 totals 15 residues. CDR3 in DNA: TGTGCCAGCAGGCCTGACAGGATGAGCTCCTACGAGCAGTACTTC. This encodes CASRPDRMSSYEQYF.

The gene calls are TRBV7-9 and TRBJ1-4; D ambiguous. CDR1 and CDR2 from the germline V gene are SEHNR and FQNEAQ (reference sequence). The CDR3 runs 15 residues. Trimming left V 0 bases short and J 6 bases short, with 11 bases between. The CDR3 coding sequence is TGTGCCAGCAGCTTAGCGGGCCTCGGATATGAAAAACTGTTTTTT. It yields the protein CASSLAGLGYEKLFF.

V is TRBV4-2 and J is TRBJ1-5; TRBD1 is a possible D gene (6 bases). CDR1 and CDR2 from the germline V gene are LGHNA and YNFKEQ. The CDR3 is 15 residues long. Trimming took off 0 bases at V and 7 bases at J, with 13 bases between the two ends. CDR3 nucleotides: TGTGCCAGCAGCCAAGAGGGACACTCACGGCAGCCCCAGCATTTT. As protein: CASSQEGHSRQPQHF.

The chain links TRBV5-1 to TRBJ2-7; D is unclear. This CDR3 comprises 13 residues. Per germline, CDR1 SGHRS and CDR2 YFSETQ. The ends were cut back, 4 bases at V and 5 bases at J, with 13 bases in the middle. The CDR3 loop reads CASSKVPRDEQYF. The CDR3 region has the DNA TGCGCCAGCAGCAAGGTCCCTAGAGACGAGCAGTACTTC.

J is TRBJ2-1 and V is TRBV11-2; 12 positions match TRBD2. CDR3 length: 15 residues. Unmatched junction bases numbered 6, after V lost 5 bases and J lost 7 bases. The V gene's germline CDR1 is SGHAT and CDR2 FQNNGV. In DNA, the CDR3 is TGTGCCAGCAGCCTTCTAGCGGGAGGGCCGAATGAGCAGTTCTTC. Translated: CASSLLAGGPNEQFF.

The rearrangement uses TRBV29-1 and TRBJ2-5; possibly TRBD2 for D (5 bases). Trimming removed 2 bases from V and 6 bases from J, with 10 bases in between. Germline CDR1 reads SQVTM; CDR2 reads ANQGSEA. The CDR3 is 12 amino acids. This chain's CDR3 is CSVESGKQTQYF. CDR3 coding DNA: TGCAGCGTTGAATCGGGGAAGCAGACCCAGTACTTC. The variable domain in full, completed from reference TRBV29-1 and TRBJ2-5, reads SAVISQKPSRDICQRGTSLTIQCQVDSQVTMMFWYRQQPGQSLTLIATANQGSEATYESGFVIDKFPISRPNLTFSTLTVSNMSPEDSSIYLCSVESGKQTQYFGPGTRLLVL.

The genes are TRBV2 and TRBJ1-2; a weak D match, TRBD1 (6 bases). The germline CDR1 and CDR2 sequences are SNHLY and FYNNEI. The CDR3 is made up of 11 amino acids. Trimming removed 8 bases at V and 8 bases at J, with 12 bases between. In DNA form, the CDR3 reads TGTGCCAGCCGGACAGCACGAGGCTACACCTTC. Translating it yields CASRTARGYTF.

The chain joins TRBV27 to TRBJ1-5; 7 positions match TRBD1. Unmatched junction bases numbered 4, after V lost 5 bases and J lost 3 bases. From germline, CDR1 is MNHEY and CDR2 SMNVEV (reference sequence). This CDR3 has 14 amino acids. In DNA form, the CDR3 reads TGTGCCAGCAGTATGACAGGGATCAATCAGCCCCAGCATTTT. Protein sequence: CASSMTGINQPQHF.

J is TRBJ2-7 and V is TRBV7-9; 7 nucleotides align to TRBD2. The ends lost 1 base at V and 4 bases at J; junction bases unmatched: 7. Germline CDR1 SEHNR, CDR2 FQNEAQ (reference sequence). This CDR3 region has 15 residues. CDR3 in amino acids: CASSLDGLVTYEQYF. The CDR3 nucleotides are TGTGCCAGCAGCTTAGACGGACTAGTTACGTACGAGCAGTACTTC.

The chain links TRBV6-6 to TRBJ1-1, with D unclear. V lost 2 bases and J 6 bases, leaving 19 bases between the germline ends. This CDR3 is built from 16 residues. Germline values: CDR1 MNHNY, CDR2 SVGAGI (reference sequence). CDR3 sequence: CASSYPEGSTRAEAFF. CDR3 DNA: TGTGCCAGCAGTTACCCGGAGGGTTCCACAAGGGCTGAAGCTTTCTTT.

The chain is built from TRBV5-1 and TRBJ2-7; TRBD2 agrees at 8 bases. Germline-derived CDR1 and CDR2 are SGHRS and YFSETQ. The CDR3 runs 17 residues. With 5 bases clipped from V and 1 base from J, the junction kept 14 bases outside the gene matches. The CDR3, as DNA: TGCGCCAGCAGGACAATCTCAGCGGGAGATTTGTCCTACGAGCAGTACTTC. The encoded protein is CASRTISAGDLSYEQYF.

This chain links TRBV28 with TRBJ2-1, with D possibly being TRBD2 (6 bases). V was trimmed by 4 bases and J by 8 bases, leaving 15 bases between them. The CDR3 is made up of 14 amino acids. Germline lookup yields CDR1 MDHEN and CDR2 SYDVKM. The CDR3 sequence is CASSSRLGPDEQFF. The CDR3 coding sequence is TGTGCCAGCAGTTCAAGACTAGGTCCAGATGAGCAGTTCTTC.

CDR3 bases: TGTGCCAGCATCCAGACAGGGGCAGCTTTCTTT. Protein: CASIQTGAAFF. V is TRBV6-1 and J is TRBJ1-1; 8 bases align to TRBD1. This CDR3 region has 11 residues. Per the germline V gene, CDR1 is MNHNS and CDR2 is SASEGT. V shed 7 bases, J shed 10 bases, and the junction held 5 bases outside the gene matches.

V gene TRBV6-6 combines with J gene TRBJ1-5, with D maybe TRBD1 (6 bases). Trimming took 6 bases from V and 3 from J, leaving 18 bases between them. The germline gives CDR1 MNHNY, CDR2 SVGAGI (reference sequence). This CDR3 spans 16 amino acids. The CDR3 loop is CASRTTVRGPNQPQHF. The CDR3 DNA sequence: TGTGCCAGCAGGACCACGGTCAGGGGCCCCAATCAGCCCCAGCATTTT.

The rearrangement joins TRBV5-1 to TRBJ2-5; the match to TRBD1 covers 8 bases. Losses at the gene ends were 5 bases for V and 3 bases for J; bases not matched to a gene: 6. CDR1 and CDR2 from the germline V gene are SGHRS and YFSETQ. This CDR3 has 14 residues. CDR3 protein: CASSSQQGEETQYF. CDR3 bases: TGCGCCAGCAGTTCCCAACAGGGGGAAGAGACCCAGTACTTC.

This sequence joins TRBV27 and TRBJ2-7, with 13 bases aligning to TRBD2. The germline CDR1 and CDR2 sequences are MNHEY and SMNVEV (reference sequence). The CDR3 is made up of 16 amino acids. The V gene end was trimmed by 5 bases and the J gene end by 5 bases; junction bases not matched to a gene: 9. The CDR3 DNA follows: TGTGCCAGCAGTCCGCTACTAGCGGGAGGGCCCAACGAGCAGTACTTC. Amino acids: CASSPLLAGGPNEQYF.

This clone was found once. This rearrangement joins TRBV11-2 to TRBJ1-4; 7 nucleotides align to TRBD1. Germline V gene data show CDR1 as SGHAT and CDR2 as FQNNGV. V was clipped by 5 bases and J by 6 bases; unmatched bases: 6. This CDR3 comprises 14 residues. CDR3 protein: CASSQTGFYEKLFF. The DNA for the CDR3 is TGTGCCAGCAGCCAGACAGGGTTTTATGAAAAACTGTTTTTT.

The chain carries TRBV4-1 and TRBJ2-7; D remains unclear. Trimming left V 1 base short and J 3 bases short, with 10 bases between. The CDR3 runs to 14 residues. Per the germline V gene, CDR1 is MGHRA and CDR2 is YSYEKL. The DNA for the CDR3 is TGCGCCAGCAGCCAAGTTGAGTTTTACTACGAGCAGTACTTC. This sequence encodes CASSQVEFYYEQYF.

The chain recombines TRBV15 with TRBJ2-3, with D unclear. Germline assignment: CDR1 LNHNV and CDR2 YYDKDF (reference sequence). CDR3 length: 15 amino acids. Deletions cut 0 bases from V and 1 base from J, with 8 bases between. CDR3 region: CATSRDPPGTDTQYF. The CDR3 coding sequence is TGTGCCACCAGCAGAGATCCGCCAGGCACAGATACGCAGTATTTT.

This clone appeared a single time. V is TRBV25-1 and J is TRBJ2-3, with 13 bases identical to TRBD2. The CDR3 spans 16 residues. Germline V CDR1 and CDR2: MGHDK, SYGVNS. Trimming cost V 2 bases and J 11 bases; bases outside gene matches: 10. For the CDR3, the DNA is TGTGCCAGCAGTGAAGCCGGGACTAGCGGGATGATGGGGCAGTATTTT. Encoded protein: CASSEAGTSGMMGQYF.

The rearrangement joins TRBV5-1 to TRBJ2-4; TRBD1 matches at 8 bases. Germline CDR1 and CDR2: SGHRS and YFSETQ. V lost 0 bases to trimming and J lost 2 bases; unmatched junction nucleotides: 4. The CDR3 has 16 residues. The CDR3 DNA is TGCGCCAGCAGCTTGGGCGACAGGGGAACCAAAAACATTCAGTACTTC. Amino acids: CASSLGDRGTKNIQYF.

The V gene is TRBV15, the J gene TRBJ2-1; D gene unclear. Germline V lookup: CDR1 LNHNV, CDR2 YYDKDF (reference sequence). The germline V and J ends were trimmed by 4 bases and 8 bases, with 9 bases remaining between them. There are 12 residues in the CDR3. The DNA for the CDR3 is TGTGCCACCAGCACCTCGGGTGATGAGCAGTTCTTC. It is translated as CATSTSGDEQFF.

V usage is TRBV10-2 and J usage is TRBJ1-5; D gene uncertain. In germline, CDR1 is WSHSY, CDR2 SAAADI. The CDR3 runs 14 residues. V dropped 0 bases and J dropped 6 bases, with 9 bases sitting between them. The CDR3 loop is CASSESRLFQPQHF. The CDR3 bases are TGCGCCAGCAGTGAGTCCCGACTTTTTCAGCCCCAGCATTTT.

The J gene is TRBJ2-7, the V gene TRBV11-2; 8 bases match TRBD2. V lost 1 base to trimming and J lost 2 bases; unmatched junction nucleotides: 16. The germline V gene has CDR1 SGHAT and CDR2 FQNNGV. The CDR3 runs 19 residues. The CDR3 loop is CASSLVCWRVAGRAYEQYF. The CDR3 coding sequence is TGTGCCAGCAGCTTAGTGTGTTGGAGGGTAGCGGGGAGGGCCTACGAGCAGTACTTC.